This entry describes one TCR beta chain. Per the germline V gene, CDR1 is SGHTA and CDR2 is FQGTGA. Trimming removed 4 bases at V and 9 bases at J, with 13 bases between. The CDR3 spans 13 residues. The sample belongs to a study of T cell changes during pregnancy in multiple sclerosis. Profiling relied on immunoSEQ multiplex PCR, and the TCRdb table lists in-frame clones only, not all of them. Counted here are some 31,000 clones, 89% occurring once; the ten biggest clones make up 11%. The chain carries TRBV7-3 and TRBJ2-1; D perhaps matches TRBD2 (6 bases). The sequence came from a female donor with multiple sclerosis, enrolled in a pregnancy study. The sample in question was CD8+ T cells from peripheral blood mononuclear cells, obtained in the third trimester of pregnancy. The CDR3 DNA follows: TGTGCCAGCAGCTCCGGGGGAGGCGGTGAGCAGTTCTTC. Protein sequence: CASSSGGGGEQFF. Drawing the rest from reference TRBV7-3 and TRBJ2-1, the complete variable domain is GAGVSQTPSNKVTEKGKYVELRCDPISGHTALYWYRQSLGQGPEFLIYFQGTGAADDSGLPNDRFFAVRPEGSVSTLKIQRTERGDSAVYLCASSSGGGGEQFFGPGTRLTVL.